This T cell receptor (beta chain) was found in a study of T-cell reconstitution after alpha-beta-depleted transplantation in children (dated by TCRdb to the mid-2010s). For context, the study as a whole: Using TCR repertoire profiling, the study quantitatively followed how T-cell immune reconstitution unfolded in children after TCRalphabeta/CD19-depleted allogeneic hematopoietic cell transplantation.

The library was obtained by PCR. Sequenced on an Illumina HiSeq 2500. TCR libraries were prepared with molecular barcoding, using unique molecular identifiers to normalize TCRbeta repertoire quantification. The public reads were reanalyzed by TCRdb: fastp trimming at Q25, MiXCR alignment, in-frame beta chains only. Entries that share a CDR3 protein sequence are merged under the most common genes and DNA. In all, the sample holds some 70,000 distinct CDR3 sequences, and approximately 7.3% of those were seen once. The ten largest clones represent approximately 2.4% of the sample. This clonotype was recorded at least ten times. What antigen it recognizes has not been identified. One base away there is no much larger clone; base qualities are not given. At the junction V is shortened by 3 bases and J by 8 bases; bases outside the gene matches: 7. The germline V gene encodes CDR1 SGHTA and CDR2 FQGTGA. The cysteine opens and the phenylalanine closes a CDR3 of 15 amino acids. Kept here is only the CDR3 DNA, which spans 45 bases and is read in frame from base 1.

Specimen: PBMCs from the stem cell graft donor, collected from the stem cell graft. The sequence was obtained from a human donor who donated a stem cell graft to a child with acute lymphoblastic leukemia. The chain uses TRBV7-3 and TRBJ2-1, with TRBD1 identical over 10 junction bases. CDR3 loop: CASSLTGTGDHEQFF. The nucleotide sequence is TGTGCCAGCAGCTTGACCGGGACAGGGGACCATGAGCAGTTCTTC.